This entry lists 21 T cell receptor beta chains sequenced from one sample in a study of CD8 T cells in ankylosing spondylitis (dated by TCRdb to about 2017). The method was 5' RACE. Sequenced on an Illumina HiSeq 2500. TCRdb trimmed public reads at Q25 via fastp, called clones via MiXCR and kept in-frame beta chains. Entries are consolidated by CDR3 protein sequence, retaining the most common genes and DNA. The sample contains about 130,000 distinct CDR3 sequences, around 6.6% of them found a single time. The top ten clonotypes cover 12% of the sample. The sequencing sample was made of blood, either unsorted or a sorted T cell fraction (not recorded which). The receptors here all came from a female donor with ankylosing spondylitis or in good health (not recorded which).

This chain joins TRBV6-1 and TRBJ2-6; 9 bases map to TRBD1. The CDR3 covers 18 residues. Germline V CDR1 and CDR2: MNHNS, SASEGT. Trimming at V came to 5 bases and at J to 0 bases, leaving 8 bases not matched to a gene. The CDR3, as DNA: TGTGCCAGCAGTCCAACCGGGACAGGGCACTCTGGGGCCAACGTCCTGACTTTC. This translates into CASSPTGTGHSGANVLTF.

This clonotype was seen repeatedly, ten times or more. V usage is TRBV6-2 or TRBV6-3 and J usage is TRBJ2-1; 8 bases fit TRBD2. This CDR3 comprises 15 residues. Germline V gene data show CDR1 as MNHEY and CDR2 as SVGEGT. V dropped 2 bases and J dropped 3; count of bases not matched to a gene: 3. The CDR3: CASSYGTSGYNEQFF. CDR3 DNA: TGTGCCAGCAGTTACGGGACTAGTGGCTACAATGAGCAGTTCTTC.

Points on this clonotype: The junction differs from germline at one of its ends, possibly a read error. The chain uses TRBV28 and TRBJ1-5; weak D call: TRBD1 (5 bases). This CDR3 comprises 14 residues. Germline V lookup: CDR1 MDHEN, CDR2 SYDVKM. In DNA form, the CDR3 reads TGTGTCAGCAGTTTAGGGGACCGCAATCAGCCCCAGCATTTT. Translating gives CVSSLGDRNQPQHF.

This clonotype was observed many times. CDR3 coding DNA: TGTGCCAGCAGTTTATTCCAGCCCAATGGCTACACCTTC. Protein: CASSLFQPNGYTF. V and J are TRBV28 and TRBJ1-2; D call uncertain. Germline assignment: CDR1 MDHEN and CDR2 SYDVKM. The CDR3 is made up of 13 amino acids. Trimming pared 1 base from V and 6 bases from J, leaving 9 bases between.

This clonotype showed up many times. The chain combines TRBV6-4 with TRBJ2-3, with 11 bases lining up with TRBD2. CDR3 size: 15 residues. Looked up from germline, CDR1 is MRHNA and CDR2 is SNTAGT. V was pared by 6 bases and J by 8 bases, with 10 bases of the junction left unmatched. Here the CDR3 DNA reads TGTGCCAGCAGCGACGTAGCGGGGGGGCTCGGTACGCAGTATTTT. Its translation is CASSDVAGGLGTQYF.

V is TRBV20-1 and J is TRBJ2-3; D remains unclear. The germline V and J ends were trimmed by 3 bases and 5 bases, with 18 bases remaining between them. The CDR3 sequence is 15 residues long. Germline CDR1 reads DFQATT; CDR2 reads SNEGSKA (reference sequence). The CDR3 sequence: CSASKVYQLGDTQYF. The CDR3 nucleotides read TGCAGTGCTAGCAAGGTCTACCAGTTGGGAGATACGCAGTATTTT.

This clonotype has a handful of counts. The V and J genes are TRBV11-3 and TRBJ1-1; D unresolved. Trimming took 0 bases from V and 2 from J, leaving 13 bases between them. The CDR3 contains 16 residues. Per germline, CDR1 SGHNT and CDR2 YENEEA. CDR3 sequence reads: CASSLEGGRDNTEAFF. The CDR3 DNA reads TGTGCCAGCAGCTTAGAAGGCGGCAGAGATAACACTGAAGCTTTCTTT.

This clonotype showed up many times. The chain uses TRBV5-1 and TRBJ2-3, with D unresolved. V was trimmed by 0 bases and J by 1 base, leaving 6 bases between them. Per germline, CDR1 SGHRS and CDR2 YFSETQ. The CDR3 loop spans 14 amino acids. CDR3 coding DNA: TGCGCCAGCAGCTTGGAGGGTCGCACAGATACGCAGTATTTT. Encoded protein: CASSLEGRTDTQYF.

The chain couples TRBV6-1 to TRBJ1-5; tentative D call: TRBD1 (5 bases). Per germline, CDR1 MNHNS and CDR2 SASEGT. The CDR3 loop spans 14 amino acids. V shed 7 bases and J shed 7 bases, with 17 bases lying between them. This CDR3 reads CASTGTQLSQPQHF. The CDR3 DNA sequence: TGTGCCAGCACAGGGACTCAGCTGAGCCAGCCCCAGCATTTT.

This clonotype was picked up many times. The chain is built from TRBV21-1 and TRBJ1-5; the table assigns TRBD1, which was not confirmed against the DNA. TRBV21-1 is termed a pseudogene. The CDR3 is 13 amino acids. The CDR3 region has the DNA TGTGCCAGCATGGGGACAGGGTTTCAGCCCCAGCATTTT. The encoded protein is CASMGTGFQPQHF.

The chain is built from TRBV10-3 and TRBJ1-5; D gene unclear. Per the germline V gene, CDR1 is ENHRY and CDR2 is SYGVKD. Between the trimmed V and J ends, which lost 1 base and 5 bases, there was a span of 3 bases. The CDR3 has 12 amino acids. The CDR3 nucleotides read TGTGCCATCAGTGAGTTAGATCAGCCCCAGCATTTT. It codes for CAISELDQPQHF.

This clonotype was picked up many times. The DNA of the CDR3 is TGTGCCAGCAGCCCTGACGTAGGGGGAAGAGGCACAGATACGCAGTATTTT. Amino acids: CASSPDVGGRGTDTQYF. The chain is built from TRBV7-9 and TRBJ2-3; possibly TRBD1 for D (6 bases). Trimming took off 5 bases at V and 1 base at J, with 19 bases between the two ends. CDR1 SEHNR and CDR2 FQNEAQ come from the germline V gene (reference sequence). The CDR3 extends over 17 amino acids.

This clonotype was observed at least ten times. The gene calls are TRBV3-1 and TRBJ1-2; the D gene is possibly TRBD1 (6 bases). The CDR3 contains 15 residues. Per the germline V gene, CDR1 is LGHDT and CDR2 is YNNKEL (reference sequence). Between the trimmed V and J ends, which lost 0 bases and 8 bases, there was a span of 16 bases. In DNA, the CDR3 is TGTGCCAGCAGCCAAGATTATACAGGGTTAATGGGCTACACCTTC. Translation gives CASSQDYTGLMGYTF.

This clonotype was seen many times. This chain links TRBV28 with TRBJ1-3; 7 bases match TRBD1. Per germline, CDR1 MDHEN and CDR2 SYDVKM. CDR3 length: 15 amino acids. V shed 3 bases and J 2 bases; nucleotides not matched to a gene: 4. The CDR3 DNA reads TGTGCCAGCAGTTTCCCCGGGACAGCTGGAAACACCATATATTTT. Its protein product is CASSFPGTAGNTIYF.

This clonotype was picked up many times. The chain's CDR3 is CASSLGQYNEQFF. CDR3 in DNA: TGTGCCAGCAGCTTGGGACAGTACAATGAGCAGTTCTTC. The chain has TRBV5-5 and TRBJ2-1; maybe TRBD1 (5 bases). The length of the CDR3 is 13 residues. Per germline, CDR1 SGHKS and CDR2 YYEKEE (reference sequence). Trimming shortened V by 0 bases and J by 4 bases, and 5 bases separated the two germline ends. The variable domain in full, with the rest retrieved from reference TRBV5-5 and TRBJ2-1, is DAGVTQSPTHLIKTRGQQVTLRCSPISGHKSVSWYQQVLGQGPQFIFQYYEKEERGRGNFPDRFSARQFPNYSSELNVNALLLGDSALYLCASSLGQYNEQFFGPGTRLTVL.

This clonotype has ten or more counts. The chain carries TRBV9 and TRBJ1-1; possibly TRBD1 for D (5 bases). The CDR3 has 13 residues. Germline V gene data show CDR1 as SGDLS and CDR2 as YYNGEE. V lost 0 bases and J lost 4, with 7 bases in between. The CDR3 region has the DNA TGTGCCAGCAGCGTAGACCAGGGCACTGAAGCTTTCTTT. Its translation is CASSVDQGTEAFF. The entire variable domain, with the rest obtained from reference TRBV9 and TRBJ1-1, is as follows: DSGVTQTPKHLITATGQRVTLRCSPRSGDLSVYWYQQSLDQGLQFLIQYYNGEERAKGNILERFSAQQFPDLHSELNLSSLELGDSALYFCASSVDQGTEAFFGQGTRLTVV.

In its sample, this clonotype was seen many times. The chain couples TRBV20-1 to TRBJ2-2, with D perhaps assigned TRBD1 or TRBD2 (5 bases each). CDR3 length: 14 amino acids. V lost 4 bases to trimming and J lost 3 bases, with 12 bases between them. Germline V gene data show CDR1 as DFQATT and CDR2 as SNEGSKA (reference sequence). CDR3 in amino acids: CSAMGPRDTGELFF. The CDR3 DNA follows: TGCAGTGCTATGGGACCGCGGGACACCGGGGAGCTGTTTTTT.

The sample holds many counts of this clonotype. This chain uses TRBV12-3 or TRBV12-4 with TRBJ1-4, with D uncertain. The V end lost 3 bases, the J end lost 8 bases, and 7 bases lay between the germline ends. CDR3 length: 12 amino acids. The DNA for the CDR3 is TGTGCCAGCAGTTTGGCGTGGGAAAAACTGTTTTTT. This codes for CASSLAWEKLFF.

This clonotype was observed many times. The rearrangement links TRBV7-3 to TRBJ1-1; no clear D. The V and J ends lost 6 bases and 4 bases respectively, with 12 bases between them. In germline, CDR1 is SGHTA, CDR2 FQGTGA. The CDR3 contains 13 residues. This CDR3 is CASSFDGSTEAFF. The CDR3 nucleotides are TGTGCCAGCAGTTTCGACGGCAGCACTGAAGCTTTCTTT.

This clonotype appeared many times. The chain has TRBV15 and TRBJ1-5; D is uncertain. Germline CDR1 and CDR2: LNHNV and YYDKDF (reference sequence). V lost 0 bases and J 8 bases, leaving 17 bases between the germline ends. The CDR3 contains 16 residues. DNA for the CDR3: TGTGCCACCAGCAGAGATCTAGCCGGATCCGGAGAGCCCCAGCATTTT. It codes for CATSRDLAGSGEPQHF.

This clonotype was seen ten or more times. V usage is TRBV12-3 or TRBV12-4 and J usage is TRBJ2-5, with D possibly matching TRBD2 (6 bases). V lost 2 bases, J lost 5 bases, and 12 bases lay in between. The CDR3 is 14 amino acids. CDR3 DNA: TGTGCCAGCAGTTTACTAGCGTCGGGGGAGACCCAGTACTTC. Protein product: CASSLLASGETQYF.